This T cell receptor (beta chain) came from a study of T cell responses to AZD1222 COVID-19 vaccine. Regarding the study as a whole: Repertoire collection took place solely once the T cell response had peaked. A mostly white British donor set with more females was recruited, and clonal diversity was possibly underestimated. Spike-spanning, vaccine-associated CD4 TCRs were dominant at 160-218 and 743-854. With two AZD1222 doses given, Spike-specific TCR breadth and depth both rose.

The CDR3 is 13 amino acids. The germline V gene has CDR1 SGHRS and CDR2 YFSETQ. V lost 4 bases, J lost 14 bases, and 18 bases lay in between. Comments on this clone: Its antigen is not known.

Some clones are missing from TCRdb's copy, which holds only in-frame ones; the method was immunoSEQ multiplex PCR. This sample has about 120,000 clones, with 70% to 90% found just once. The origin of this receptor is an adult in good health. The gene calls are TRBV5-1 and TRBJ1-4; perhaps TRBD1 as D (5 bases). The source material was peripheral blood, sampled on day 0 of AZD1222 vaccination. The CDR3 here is CASSEEIRGNLFF. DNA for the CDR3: TGCGCCAGCAGCGAGGAGATCCGGGGGAACCTGTTTTTT.